This T cell receptor (beta chain) is drawn from a study of vaccination and CD4 T cells after COVID-19. Study-wide context: Participants got two doses of BNT162b2 or mRNA-1273 vaccine.

This clonotype has only a few counts. This CDR3 contains 14 residues. Germline V gives CDR1 DFQATT, CDR2 SNEGSKA (reference sequence). V gave up 2 bases and J gave up 3 bases; unmatched junction bases: 4. Via MiXCR, TCRdb re-called the PCR reads, giving one row per CDR3 protein. Of 20,000 to 25,000 distinct CDR3 sequences in the sample, less than 75% were seen once. The V gene is TRBV20-1, the J gene TRBJ2-7; 10 nucleotides line up with TRBD2. The specimen was CD4+ T cells from blood, collected before SARS-CoV-2 vaccination. This TCR derives from a human donor who had recovered from COVID-19. The CDR3 nucleotides read TGCAGTGCTAGACTGTCTAGCGGGAGCTACGAGCAGTACTTC. Its translation is CSARLSSGSYEQYF.